Listed here are 2 T cell receptor beta chains from one sample, sequenced in a study of shared clonotypes between healthy human individuals. Generated by immunoSEQ multiplex PCR, the TCRdb table keeps only in-frame clones and is missing some. The data contain about 2.3 million clones, 92% of them singletons. Sequencing was carried out using naive CD4+ T cells from PBMCs. Noted subset: CD45RA+ positively selected. The receptors here all came from a man aged 18 to 35 in good health. Some clones in this sample may be carry-over from other donors' samples.

This chain links TRBV7-2 with TRBJ1-2; a weak D match, TRBD1 (6 bases). The germline CDR1 and CDR2 sequences are SGHTA and FQGNSA. V lost 0 bases and J lost 3, with 14 bases in between. The CDR3 runs 16 residues. The CDR3 loop is CASSLAVRQVDYGYTF. The CDR3, as DNA: TGTGCCAGCAGCTTAGCGGTGAGACAGGTTGACTATGGCTACACCTTC.

The chain uses TRBV5-1 and TRBJ2-1, with TRBD2 matching over 10 bases. The CDR3 sequence is 16 residues long. Germline assignment: CDR1 SGHRS and CDR2 YFSETQ. With 4 bases clipped from V and 7 bases from J, the junction kept 11 bases outside the gene matches. The chain's CDR3 is CASSPSHASGRNEQFF. In DNA form, the CDR3 reads TGCGCCAGCAGCCCAAGCCACGCTAGCGGGAGAAATGAGCAGTTCTTC.